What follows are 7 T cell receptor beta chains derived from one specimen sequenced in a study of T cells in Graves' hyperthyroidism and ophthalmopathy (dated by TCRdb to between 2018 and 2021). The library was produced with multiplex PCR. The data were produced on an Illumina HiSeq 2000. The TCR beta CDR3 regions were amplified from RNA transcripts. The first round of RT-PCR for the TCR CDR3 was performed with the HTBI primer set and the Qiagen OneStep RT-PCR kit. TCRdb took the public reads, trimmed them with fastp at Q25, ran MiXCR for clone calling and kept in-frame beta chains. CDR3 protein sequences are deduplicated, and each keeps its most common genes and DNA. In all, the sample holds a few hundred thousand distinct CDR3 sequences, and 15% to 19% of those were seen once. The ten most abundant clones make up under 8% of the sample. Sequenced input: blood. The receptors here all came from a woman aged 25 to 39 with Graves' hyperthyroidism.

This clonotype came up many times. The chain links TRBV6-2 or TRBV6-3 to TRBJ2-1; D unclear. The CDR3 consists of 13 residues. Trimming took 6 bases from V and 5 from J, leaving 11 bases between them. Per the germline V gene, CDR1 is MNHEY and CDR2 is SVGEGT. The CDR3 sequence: CASREDGHNEQFF. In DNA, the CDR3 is TGTGCCAGCAGAGAAGATGGCCACAATGAGCAGTTCTTC.

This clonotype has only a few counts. In nucleotides, the CDR3 is TGCAGCGCATATCCGGGACACGTAGGTAGTGGCTACACCTTC. This encodes CSAYPGHVGSGYTF. The chain combines TRBV29-1 with TRBJ1-2, with a weak D call TRBD1 (6 bases). Deletions cut 7 bases from V and 7 bases from J, with 22 bases between. CDR1 and CDR2 from the germline V gene are SQVTM and ANQGSEA. The CDR3 runs to 14 residues.

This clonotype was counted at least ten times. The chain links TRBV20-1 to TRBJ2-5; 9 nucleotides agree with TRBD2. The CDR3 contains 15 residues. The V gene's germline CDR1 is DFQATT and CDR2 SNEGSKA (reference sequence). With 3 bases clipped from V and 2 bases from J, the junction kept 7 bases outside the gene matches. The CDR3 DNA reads TGCAGTGCTAGCGGTCTAGCGGGATTGCAAGAGACCCAGTACTTC. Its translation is CSASGLAGLQETQYF.

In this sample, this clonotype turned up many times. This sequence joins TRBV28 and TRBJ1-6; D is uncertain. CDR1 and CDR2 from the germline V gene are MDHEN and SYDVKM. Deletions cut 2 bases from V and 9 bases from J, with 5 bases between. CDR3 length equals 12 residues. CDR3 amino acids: CASSLDVSPLHF. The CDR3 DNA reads TGTGCCAGCAGTTTAGACGTTTCACCCCTCCACTTT. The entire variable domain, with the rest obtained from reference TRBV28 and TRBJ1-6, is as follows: DVKVTQSSRYLVKRTGEKVFLECVQDMDHENMFWYRQDPGLGLRLIYFSYDVKMKEKGDIPEGYSVSREKKERFSLILESASTNQTSMYLCASSLDVSPLHFGNGTRLTVT.

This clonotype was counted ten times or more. The CDR3, as DNA: TGTGCCAGCAGCTTAGGCACAGGGGGTTCGGCTAATTCACCCCTCCACTTT. Its protein is CASSLGTGGSANSPLHF. The chain carries TRBV13 and TRBJ1-6; 8 bases agree with TRBD1. This CDR3 is 17 amino acids long. Germline V gives CDR1 PRHDT, CDR2 FYEKMQ (reference sequence). Trimming cost V 0 bases and J 6 bases; bases outside gene matches: 7.

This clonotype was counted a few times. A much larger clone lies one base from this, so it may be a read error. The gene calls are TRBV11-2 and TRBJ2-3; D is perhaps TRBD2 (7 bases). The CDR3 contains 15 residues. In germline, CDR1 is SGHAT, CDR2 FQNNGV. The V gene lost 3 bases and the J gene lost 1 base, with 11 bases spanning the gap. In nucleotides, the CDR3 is TGTGCCAGCAGCTTTGACGGGGGGCGCACAGATACGCAGTATTTT. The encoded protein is CASSFDGGRTDTQYF.

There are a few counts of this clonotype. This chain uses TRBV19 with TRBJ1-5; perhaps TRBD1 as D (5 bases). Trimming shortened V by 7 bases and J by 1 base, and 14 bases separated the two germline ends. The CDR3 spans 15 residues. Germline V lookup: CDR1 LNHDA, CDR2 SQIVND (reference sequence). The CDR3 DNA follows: TGTGCCAGTATGGCCCCAGGACAAAGCAATCAGCCCCAGCATTTT. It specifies CASMAPGQSNQPQHF.